This T cell receptor beta chain was recorded in a study of cytomegalovirus exposure and HLA in healthy donors. Study-level results: About 90% or about 30% of the time was how often most TCR beta V segments were productive, according to an earlier analysis. In the analysis, some V segments, TRBV6-2 and TRBV6-3 included, were excluded as indistinguishable. In a later analysis, compared with equally common non-associated chains, HLA-associated beta chains were more expanded. Common viral pathogens seemed to be connected with several of the most significant clusters, according to a later analysis.

About this clone: Its antigen is undetermined.

This CDR3 contains 15 residues. Trimming cost V 3 bases and J 9 bases; bases outside gene matches: 8. The germline V gene encodes CDR1 SGHTA and CDR2 FQGNSA. PCR amplification relied on 60 Vbeta primers (plus 13 Jbeta primers). The table came from immunoSEQ multiplex PCR; TCRdb's copy has only in-frame clones and leaves some out. The sample gives about 92,000 clones, roughly 80% of which show up once; less than 9.5% is in the top ten. Sample: PBMCs. The chain recombines TRBV7-2 with TRBJ2-1, with 10 nucleotides matching TRBD2. The sequence came from a man aged 50 to 60 in good health and CMV-seropositive. CDR3 sequence: CASSLSGGAKSEQFF. Here the CDR3 DNA reads TGTGCCAGCAGCTTGAGCGGGGGGGCCAAATCTGAGCAGTTCTTC.